These 20 T cell receptor beta chains came from one sample sequenced in a study of blood T cell repertoires in COVID-19. TCRdb's copy holds only in-frame clones and misses some; the assay was immunoSEQ multiplex PCR. The sample carries approximately 170,000 clones, 80% to 90% recorded once. Sequenced sample: peripheral blood. Source of these receptors: a man between 18 and 29 years old who had recovered from COVID-19.

V usage is TRBV5-4 and J usage is TRBJ1-1, with a tentative D call TRBD1 (5 bases). With 2 bases removed from V and 8 bases from J, the gap between germline ends came to 10 bases. CDR3 length equals 12 residues. Germline V CDR1 and CDR2: SGHNT, YYREEE (reference sequence). DNA for the CDR3: TGTGCCAGCAGCTTCCGGGGGGAAGAAGCTTTCTTT. Protein product: CASSFRGEEAFF.

The rearrangement links TRBV28 to TRBJ1-2; D uncertain. Germline loops: CDR1 MDHEN, CDR2 SYDVKM. Trimming pared 8 bases from V and 5 bases from J, leaving 18 bases between. The CDR3 runs to 14 residues. CDR3 loop: CASASLLLLYGYTF. The CDR3 nucleotides read TGTGCCAGCGCTTCTCTCTTACTATTATATGGCTACACCTTC.

The chain links TRBV6-2 or TRBV6-3 to TRBJ2-3, with D possibly being TRBD1 (6 bases). Germline assignment: CDR1 MNHEY and CDR2 SVGEGT. Trimming cost V 4 bases and J 0 bases, with 20 bases left between them. This CDR3 is built from 18 residues. The CDR3 nucleotides are TGTGCCAGCAGTTTCCCCGAGGACAGCGTCACTAGCACAGATACGCAGTATTTT. Encoded protein: CASSFPEDSVTSTDTQYF.

The gene calls are TRBV7-9 and TRBJ1-1; the match to TRBD1 covers 8 bases. The germline CDR1 and CDR2 sequences are SEHNR and FQNEAQ (reference sequence). CDR3 length: 13 amino acids. The junction had 6 bases not matched to a gene; V was cut back by 11 bases and J by 1 base. Written as DNA, the CDR3 is TGTGCCCTATCAGGGACAGGGAACACTGAAGCTTTCTTT. This sequence encodes CALSGTGNTEAFF.

The chain carries TRBV10-1 and TRBJ2-7; 10 nucleotides agree with TRBD2. J was trimmed by 2 bases and V by 3 bases; bases with no gene match: 4. CDR1 WNHNN and CDR2 SYGVQD come from the germline V gene (reference sequence). CDR3 length: 15 residues. CDR3 region: CASSDGLAVTYEQYF. The CDR3 DNA sequence: TGCGCCAGCAGTGACGGACTAGCGGTCACCTACGAGCAGTACTTC.

The chain carries TRBV6-4 and TRBJ2-1; 10 bases fit TRBD1. The ends lost 5 bases at V and 8 bases at J; junction bases unmatched: 9. There are 15 residues in the CDR3. Germline CDR1 and CDR2: MRHNA and SNTAGT. CDR3 sequence reads: CASSITGTGADEQFF. As DNA, the CDR3 is TGTGCCAGCAGTATTACCGGGACAGGGGCCGATGAGCAGTTCTTC.

The gene calls are TRBV3-1 (or the pseudogene TRBV3-2) and TRBJ2-2; the D is unclear. Trimming shortened V by 3 bases and J by 7 bases, and 6 bases separated the two germline ends. Germline CDR1 LGHDT, CDR2 YNNKEL (reference sequence). The CDR3 runs to 12 residues. CDR3 loop: CASSHTRGELFF. CDR3 DNA: TGTGCCAGCAGCCACACTCGCGGGGAGCTGTTTTTT.

The chain employs TRBV5-1 and TRBJ1-2; 7 positions agree with TRBD1. V trimming: 4 bases; J trimming: 6 bases; junction bases outside the gene matches: 9. The CDR3 totals 14 residues. In germline, CDR1 is SGHRS, CDR2 YFSETQ. The chain's CDR3 is CASSEPGGRNGYTF. CDR3 in DNA: TGCGCCAGCAGCGAGCCAGGGGGTCGGAATGGCTACACCTTC.

This rearrangement joins TRBV24-1 to TRBJ1-5, with TRBD1 matching over 9 bases. Germline V CDR1 and CDR2: KGHDR, SFDVKD. The CDR3 spans 14 residues. V shed 5 bases and J 5 bases; nucleotides not matched to a gene: 3. The CDR3 loop is CATSAGTGYQPQHF. The CDR3 DNA follows: TGTGCCACCAGTGCCGGGACAGGGTATCAGCCCCAGCATTTT.

The chain is built from TRBV5-1 and TRBJ2-3; possible D gene TRBD1, 6 bases. The CDR3 loop spans 16 amino acids. V was trimmed by 3 bases and J by 3 bases, leaving 17 bases between them. Germline V lookup: CDR1 SGHRS, CDR2 YFSETQ. DNA for the CDR3: TGCGCCAGCAGCTCAGACAGGCCCCTCGGGACAGATACGCAGTATTTT. It yields the protein CASSSDRPLGTDTQYF.

The chain employs TRBV7-9 and TRBJ1-1, with D uncertain. V shed 5 bases and J shed 3 bases, with 16 bases lying between them. Germline V CDR1 and CDR2: SEHNR, FQNEAQ (reference sequence). This CDR3 has 15 amino acids. The CDR3 loop reads CASSPTLPEDTEAFF. The CDR3 coding sequence is TGTGCCAGCAGCCCAACCCTTCCGGAGGACACTGAAGCTTTCTTT.

CDR3 protein: CASTNQGQGNTEAFF. CDR3 DNA: TGCGCCAGCACCAACCAGGGACAGGGAAACACTGAAGCTTTCTTT. This rearrangement joins TRBV5-1 to TRBJ1-1, with 9 bases identical to TRBD1. This CDR3 is built from 15 residues. Germline CDR1 is SGHRS and CDR2 is YFSETQ. V was clipped by 6 bases and J by 2 bases; unmatched bases: 8.

The chain recombines TRBV7-2 with TRBJ2-1; TRBD2 matches 11 bases. CDR1 is SGHTA and CDR2 is FQGNSA in the germline V gene. V lost 7 bases to trimming and J lost 5 bases; unmatched junction nucleotides: 4. This CDR3 has 14 amino acids. The CDR3 reads CASKGLAGHNEQFF. The CDR3 coding sequence is TGTGCCAGCAAAGGACTAGCGGGTCACAATGAGCAGTTCTTC.

The rearrangement joins TRBV9 to TRBJ2-2; 9 bases agree with TRBD1. V gave up 0 bases and J gave up 5 bases; unmatched junction bases: 11. This CDR3 region has 18 residues. Looked up from germline, CDR1 is SGDLS and CDR2 is YYNGEE. CDR3: CASSVALRGTGRTGELFF. The CDR3 DNA sequence: TGTGCCAGCAGCGTAGCCCTCAGAGGGACAGGGAGGACCGGGGAGCTGTTTTTT.

This chain uses TRBV25-1 with TRBJ1-2; TRBD1 agrees at 12 bases. The CDR3 spans 17 residues. Germline CDR1 and CDR2: MGHDK and SYGVNS. Unmatched junction bases numbered 14, after V lost 6 bases and J lost 6 bases. The CDR3 region is CASSPYKGQGAQNGYTF. CDR3 in DNA: TGTGCCAGCAGCCCCTATAAGGGACAGGGGGCTCAGAATGGCTACACCTTC.

The rearrangement links TRBV6-2 or TRBV6-3 to TRBJ2-1, with D perhaps matching TRBD2 (5 bases). CDR3 size: 14 residues. The V end lost 0 bases, the J end lost 3 bases, and 6 bases lay between the germline ends. The germline V gene encodes CDR1 MNHEY and CDR2 SVGEGT. The CDR3 coding sequence is TGTGCCAGCAGTTACTCGGCGGGCTACAATGAGCAGTTCTTC. It encodes CASSYSAGYNEQFF.

The chain recombines TRBV18 with TRBJ2-3; tentative D call: TRBD2 (6 bases). CDR3 size: 15 residues. From germline, CDR1 is KGHSH and CDR2 LQKENI. V shed 1 base and J shed 0 bases, with 8 bases lying between them. This CDR3 is CASSPQGTSTDTQYF. CDR3 DNA: TGTGCCAGCTCACCACAGGGGACTAGCACAGATACGCAGTATTTT.

The chain links TRBV10-3 to TRBJ1-2, with 8 bases lining up with TRBD1. Trimming took 3 bases from V and 7 from J; bases not matched to a gene: 4. The CDR3 spans 13 residues. Germline lookup yields CDR1 ENHRY and CDR2 SYGVKD. The CDR3 bases are TGTGCCATCAGTGACAGAACAGGGGGTGGCTACACCTTC. Its protein product is CAISDRTGGGYTF.

This clone came up once. The gene calls are TRBV6-6 and TRBJ2-2; the D is unclear. The germline CDR1 and CDR2 sequences are MNHNY and SVGAGI (reference sequence). This CDR3 has 15 amino acids. Deletions cut 4 bases from V and 0 bases from J, with 9 bases between. For the CDR3, the DNA is TGTGCCAGCAGTTCTGGGCAGACGAACACCGGGGAGCTGTTTTTT. Protein: CASSSGQTNTGELFF.

V is TRBV6-5 and J is TRBJ1-2, with 7 bases matching TRBD1. The germline gives CDR1 MNHEY, CDR2 SVGAGI. This CDR3 spans 12 amino acids. With 4 bases clipped from V and 7 bases from J, the junction kept 3 bases outside the gene matches. The DNA of the CDR3 is TGTGCCAGCAGTTTGGACAGGTTTGGCTACACCTTC. This sequence encodes CASSLDRFGYTF.